These 23 T cell receptor beta chains share one sample of origin, sequenced in a study of blood T cell repertoires in COVID-19. Using immunoSEQ multiplex PCR, the repertoire was profiled, and TCRdb retains in-frame clones only, with some absent. In the table there are around 250,000 clones, 80% to 90% of which are singletons. Sequencing used peripheral blood. Receptors were obtained from a man between 25 and 39 years old who had recovered from COVID-19.

The chain uses TRBV3-1 (or the pseudogene TRBV3-2) and TRBJ1-2; D may be TRBD1 (5 bases). The germline V and J ends were trimmed by 3 bases and 8 bases, with 13 bases remaining between them. The germline gives CDR1 LGHDT, CDR2 YNNKEL (reference sequence). CDR3 size: 13 residues. CDR3 residues: CASSQFGGGGYTF. The CDR3 nucleotides read TGTGCCAGCAGCCAGTTCGGGGGAGGAGGCTACACCTTC.

This chain links TRBV11-2 with TRBJ1-5; 8 nucleotides line up with TRBD1. CDR1 and CDR2 (germline): SGHAT, FQNNGV. The ends lost 4 bases at V and 0 bases at J; junction bases unmatched: 8. The CDR3 is 17 amino acids. CDR3 residues: CASSSDRERYSNQPQHF. As DNA, the CDR3 is TGTGCCAGCAGCTCGGACAGGGAGCGTTATAGCAATCAGCCCCAGCATTTT.

This chain joins TRBV19 and TRBJ2-3, with D perhaps matching TRBD2 (6 bases). Trimming removed 3 bases from V and 2 bases from J, with 27 bases in between. Germline loops: CDR1 LNHDA, CDR2 SQIVND (reference sequence). The CDR3 consists of 20 residues. The CDR3 here is CASSMAGHTGLGRFTDTQYF. The CDR3 DNA reads as TGTGCCAGTAGTATGGCTGGCCACACGGGGTTGGGGAGGTTCACAGATACGCAGTATTTT.

This sequence joins TRBV19 and TRBJ1-2; D is unclear. The CDR3 has 16 residues. The V and J ends lost 0 bases and 0 bases respectively, with 11 bases between them. Germline lookup yields CDR1 LNHDA and CDR2 SQIVND (reference sequence). The CDR3 DNA sequence: TGTGCCAGTAGTATAGACCCCCGGAGAGCTAACTATGGCTACACCTTC. This gives the protein CASSIDPRRANYGYTF.

The rearrangement uses TRBV10-3 and TRBJ1-3, with unresolved D. V lost 5 bases and J lost 0, with 14 bases in between. Germline CDR1 is ENHRY and CDR2 is SYGVKD. The CDR3 is made up of 16 amino acids. CDR3 region: CAISTDPGISGNTIYF. CDR3 sequence (DNA): TGTGCCATCAGTACGGATCCGGGGATCTCTGGAAACACCATATATTTT.

The rearrangement uses TRBV5-1 and TRBJ2-7; TRBD1 matches 7 bases. The CDR3 is 14 amino acids. Trimming removed 3 bases from V and 5 bases from J; junction bases left unmatched: 8. Germline CDR1 is SGHRS and CDR2 is YFSETQ. CDR3 loop: CASSSTSQGNEQYF. The CDR3 bases are TGCGCCAGCAGCTCGACCTCACAGGGGAACGAGCAGTACTTC.

V and J are TRBV6-6 and TRBJ1-2; possible D gene TRBD1, 5 bases. CDR1 and CDR2 (germline): MNHNY, SVGAGI (reference sequence). This CDR3 region has 13 residues. The V gene lost 7 bases and the J gene lost 7 bases, with 16 bases spanning the gap. The CDR3 coding sequence is TGTGCCAGCACGACCAACGGGGGTGGTGGCTACACCTTC. Amino acid sequence: CASTTNGGGGYTF.

This clone was seen a single time. The gene calls are TRBV18 and TRBJ2-7; 11 bases line up with TRBD1. The CDR3 consists of 15 residues. Looked up from germline, CDR1 is KGHSH and CDR2 is LQKENI. V shed 3 bases and J 2 bases; nucleotides not matched to a gene: 3. In nucleotides, the CDR3 is TGTGCCAGCTCACCGGGACAGGGGGTTGCCTACGAGCAGTACTTC. Protein product: CASSPGQGVAYEQYF.

This chain links TRBV5-1 with TRBJ1-6; tentative D call: TRBD1 (6 bases). The V gene's germline CDR1 is SGHRS and CDR2 YFSETQ. The CDR3 sequence is 15 residues long. The V end was cut by 1 base, the J end by 7 bases, with 12 bases between. The CDR3, as DNA: TGCGCCAGCAGCTTGACAGGGCAACCAAATTCACCCCTCCACTTT. Translating gives CASSLTGQPNSPLHF.

The J gene is TRBJ2-6, the V gene TRBV5-6, with D possibly TRBD1 on 5 matching bases. The CDR3 is 19 residues long. Trimming pared 1 base from V and 0 bases from J, leaving 17 bases between. The germline V gene encodes CDR1 SGHDT and CDR2 YYEEEE. The CDR3 coding sequence is TGTGCCAGCAGCTTGAGTGTGGACATCACCTACTCTGGGGCCAACGTCCTGACTTTC. Residues: CASSLSVDITYSGANVLTF.

The V call is TRBV5-1, the J call TRBJ1-2, with 8 nucleotides matching TRBD1. CDR3 size: 14 residues. CDR1 is SGHRS and CDR2 is YFSETQ in the germline V gene. V trimming: 6 bases; J trimming: 0 bases; junction bases outside the gene matches: 4. Written as DNA, the CDR3 is TGCGCCAGCACAAACAGGGGGGCTAACTATGGCTACACCTTC. Amino acids: CASTNRGANYGYTF.

To note about this clone: One end of the junction varies from germline; a read error may be responsible. V usage is TRBV6-6 and J usage is TRBJ1-1; D unclear. The V gene's germline CDR1 is MNHNY and CDR2 SVGAGI (reference sequence). The CDR3 runs 8 residues. CDR3 coding DNA: TGTGCCAGCAGTCAGCTACTCTTT. Translating gives CASSQLLF.

The count of this clone is one. The chain employs TRBV14 and TRBJ1-2; TRBD1 agrees at 9 bases. Germline lookup yields CDR1 SGHDN and CDR2 FVKESK. This CDR3 has 14 residues. V dropped 4 bases and J dropped 12; count of bases not matched to a gene: 12. CDR3 sequence: CASSPYPGTGIDTF. The CDR3 region has the DNA TGTGCCAGCAGCCCATATCCCGGGACAGGGATTGACACCTTC.

The genes are TRBV27 and TRBJ2-5, with 7 bases fitting TRBD1. The CDR3 extends over 14 amino acids. Trimming removed 5 bases from V and 1 base from J; junction bases left unmatched: 4. The germline V gene has CDR1 MNHEY and CDR2 SMNVEV (reference sequence). The CDR3 coding sequence is TGTGCCAGCAGTCTCGCAGGGGGCCAAGAGACCCAGTACTTC. This gives the protein CASSLAGGQETQYF.

This clone showed up just once. The chain couples TRBV6-5 to TRBJ2-3; no clear D. Per the germline V gene, CDR1 is MNHEY and CDR2 is SVGAGI. This CDR3 is built from 12 residues. The ends were cut back, 2 bases at V and 4 bases at J, with 4 bases in the middle. The CDR3 loop is CASSYRADTQYF. The CDR3 DNA is TGTGCCAGCAGTTACCGGGCAGATACGCAGTATTTT.

This chain uses TRBV18 with TRBJ1-1; D is ambiguous. The CDR3 is 14 amino acids. The V and J ends lost 4 bases and 5 bases respectively, with 14 bases between them. The germline V gene has CDR1 KGHSH and CDR2 LQKENI. The CDR3 DNA reads TGTGCCAGCTCACAAAGAGAGGAAAGGACTGAAGCTTTCTTT. Translated, it gives CASSQREERTEAFF.

This clone was counted a single time. The V gene is TRBV29-1, the J gene TRBJ2-6, with 7 bases that match TRBD1. Germline V lookup: CDR1 SQVTM, CDR2 ANQGSEA. After removal of 7 bases from V and 3 bases from J, the junction contained 9 bases not matched to a gene. The CDR3 runs to 15 residues. This CDR3 reads CSAQDRVYGANVLTF. The DNA for the CDR3 is TGCAGCGCCCAAGACAGGGTGTATGGGGCCAACGTCCTGACTTTC.

This clone turned up a few times. The rearrangement links TRBV7-7 to TRBJ2-2; 7 nucleotides match TRBD1. With V trimmed by 4 bases and J by 5 bases, 7 bases remained unmatched. This CDR3 has 15 residues. The germline V gene encodes CDR1 SSHAT and CDR2 FNYEAQ (reference sequence). CDR3 DNA: TGTGCCAGCAGCTCAAGACAGGGAAAAACCGGGGAGCTGTTTTTT. This codes for CASSSRQGKTGELFF.

This sequence joins TRBV27 and TRBJ2-4; the match to TRBD2 covers 7 bases. Germline lookup yields CDR1 MNHEY and CDR2 SMNVEV (reference sequence). The CDR3 runs 14 residues. V shed 5 bases and J 11 bases; nucleotides not matched to a gene: 12. The CDR3 sequence: CASSALAGPTVQYF. The CDR3 bases are TGTGCCAGCAGTGCATTAGCGGGCCCTACCGTTCAGTACTTC.

The V gene is TRBV7-9, the J gene TRBJ1-2; the D gene is possibly TRBD1 (5 bases). V was trimmed by 4 bases and J by 4 bases, leaving 19 bases between them. CDR3 length: 16 amino acids. Germline V gene data show CDR1 as SEHNR and CDR2 as FQNEAQ (reference sequence). The CDR3 DNA is TGTGCCAGCAGCTCGCCACTTTCTAAGGGGATCTATGGCTACACCTTC. Its translation is CASSSPLSKGIYGYTF.

The chain recombines TRBV10-1 with TRBJ2-4, with D perhaps TRBD2 (6 bases). Germline CDR1 reads WNHNN; CDR2 reads SYGVQD (reference sequence). This CDR3 is built from 14 residues. V was clipped by 5 bases and J by 4 bases, with 12 bases between them. The CDR3: CASSPGTLKNIQYF. The CDR3 region has the DNA TGCGCCAGCAGTCCCGGGACTCTAAAAAACATTCAGTACTTC.

This rearrangement joins TRBV4-3 to TRBJ2-7; TRBD1 agrees at 8 bases. J lost 1 base, V lost 0 bases, and 8 bases had no gene match. Germline V lookup: CDR1 LGHNA, CDR2 YSLEER. CDR3 length: 17 residues. CDR3 region: CASSQDRAGGSSYEQYF. The CDR3 DNA reads as TGCGCCAGCAGCCAAGATCGGGCAGGGGGCTCGTCCTACGAGCAGTACTTC.

This sequence joins TRBV19 and TRBJ1-1, with D perhaps TRBD1 (5 bases). The CDR3 extends over 14 amino acids. CDR1 and CDR2 from the germline V gene are LNHDA and SQIVND (reference sequence). V was clipped by 2 bases and J by 4 bases, with 11 bases between them. The DNA for the CDR3 is TGTGCCAGTAGTATACTGCCGGGGGGCACTGAAGCTTTCTTT. This sequence encodes CASSILPGGTEAFF.